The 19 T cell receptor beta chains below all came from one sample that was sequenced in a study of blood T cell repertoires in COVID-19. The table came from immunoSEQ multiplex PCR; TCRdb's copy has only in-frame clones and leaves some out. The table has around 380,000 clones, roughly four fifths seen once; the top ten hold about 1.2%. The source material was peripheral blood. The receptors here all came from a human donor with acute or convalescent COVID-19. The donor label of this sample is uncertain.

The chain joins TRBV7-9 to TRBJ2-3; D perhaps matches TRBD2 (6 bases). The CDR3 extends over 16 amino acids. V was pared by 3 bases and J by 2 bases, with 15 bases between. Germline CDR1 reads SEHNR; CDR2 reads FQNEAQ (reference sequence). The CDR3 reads CASSFRSGGPTDTQYF. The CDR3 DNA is TGTGCCAGCAGCTTCCGTAGCGGAGGCCCCACAGATACGCAGTATTTT.

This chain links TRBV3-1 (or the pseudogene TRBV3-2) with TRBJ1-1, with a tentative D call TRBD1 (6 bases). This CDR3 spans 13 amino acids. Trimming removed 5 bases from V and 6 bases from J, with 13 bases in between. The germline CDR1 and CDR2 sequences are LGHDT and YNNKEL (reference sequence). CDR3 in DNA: TGTGCCAGCAGCACATTAACAGGGCCTGAAGCTTTCTTT. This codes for CASSTLTGPEAFF.

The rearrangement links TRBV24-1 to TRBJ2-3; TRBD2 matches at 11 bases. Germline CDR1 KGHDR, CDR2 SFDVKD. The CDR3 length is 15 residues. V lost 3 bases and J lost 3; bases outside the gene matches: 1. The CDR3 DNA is TGTGCCACCAGTGATCGGACTAGCGGGACAGATACGCAGTATTTT. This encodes CATSDRTSGTDTQYF.

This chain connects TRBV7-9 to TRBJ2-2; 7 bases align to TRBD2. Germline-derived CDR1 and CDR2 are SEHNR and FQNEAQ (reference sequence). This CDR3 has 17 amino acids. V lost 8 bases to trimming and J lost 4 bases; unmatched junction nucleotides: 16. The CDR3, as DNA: TGTGCCAGCCACTTTAGAGTCGCGGGAGACGGCACCGGGGAGCTGTTTTTT. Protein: CASHFRVAGDGTGELFF.

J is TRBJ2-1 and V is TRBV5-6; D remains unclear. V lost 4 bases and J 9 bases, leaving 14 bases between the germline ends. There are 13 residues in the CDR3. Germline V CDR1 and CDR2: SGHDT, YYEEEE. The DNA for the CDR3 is TGTGCCAGCAGCCCGCTCGCTGTCGGTGAGCAGTTCTTC. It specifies CASSPLAVGEQFF.

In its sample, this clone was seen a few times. The CDR3 here is CASSQLWAAVGNEQYF. In nucleotides, the CDR3 is TGTGCCAGCAGCCAACTTTGGGCAGCGGTCGGAAACGAGCAGTACTTC. The chain couples TRBV4-2 to TRBJ2-7; D is possibly TRBD2 (5 bases). The ends were cut back, 2 bases at V and 5 bases at J, with 19 bases in the middle. CDR3 length equals 16 residues. Germline V gives CDR1 LGHNA, CDR2 YNFKEQ.

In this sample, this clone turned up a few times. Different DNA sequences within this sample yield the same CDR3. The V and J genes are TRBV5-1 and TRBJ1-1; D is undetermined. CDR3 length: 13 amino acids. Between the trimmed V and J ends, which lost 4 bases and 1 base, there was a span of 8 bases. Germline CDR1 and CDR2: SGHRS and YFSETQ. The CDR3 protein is CASSPDSNTEAFF. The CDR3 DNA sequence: TGCGCCAGCAGCCCAGATTCGAACACTGAAGCTTTCTTT.

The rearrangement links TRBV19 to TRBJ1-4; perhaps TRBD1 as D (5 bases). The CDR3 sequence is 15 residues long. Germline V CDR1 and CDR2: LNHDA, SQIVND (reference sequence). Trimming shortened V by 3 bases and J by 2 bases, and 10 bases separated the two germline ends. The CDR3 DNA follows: TGTGCCAGTAGTATGTGGGGCGCTACTAATGAAAAACTGTTTTTT. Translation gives CASSMWGATNEKLFF.

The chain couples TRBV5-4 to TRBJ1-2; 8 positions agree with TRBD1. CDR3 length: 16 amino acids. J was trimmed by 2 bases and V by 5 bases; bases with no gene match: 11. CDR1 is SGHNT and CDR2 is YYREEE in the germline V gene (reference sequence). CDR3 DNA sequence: TGTGCCAGCAGGAACATAGACAGGGGAGGGAACTATGGCTACACCTTC. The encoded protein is CASRNIDRGGNYGYTF.

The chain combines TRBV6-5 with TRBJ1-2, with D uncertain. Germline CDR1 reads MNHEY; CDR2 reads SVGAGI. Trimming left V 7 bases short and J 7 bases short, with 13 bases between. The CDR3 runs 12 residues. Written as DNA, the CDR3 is TGTGCCAGCAACCCTACCCGTGGTGGCTACACCTTC. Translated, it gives CASNPTRGGYTF.

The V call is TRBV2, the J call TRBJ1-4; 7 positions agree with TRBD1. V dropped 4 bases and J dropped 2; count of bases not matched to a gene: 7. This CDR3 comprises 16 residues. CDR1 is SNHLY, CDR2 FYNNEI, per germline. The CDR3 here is CASSVQGLGTNEKLFF. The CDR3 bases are TGTGCCAGCAGTGTACAGGGGTTGGGGACTAATGAAAAACTGTTTTTT.

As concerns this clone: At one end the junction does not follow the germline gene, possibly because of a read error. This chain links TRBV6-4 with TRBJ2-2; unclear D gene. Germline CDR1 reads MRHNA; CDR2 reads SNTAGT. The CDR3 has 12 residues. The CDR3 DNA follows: TGTGTCAGCCCCTATTACACCGGGGAGCTGTTTTTT. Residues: CVSPYYTGELFF.

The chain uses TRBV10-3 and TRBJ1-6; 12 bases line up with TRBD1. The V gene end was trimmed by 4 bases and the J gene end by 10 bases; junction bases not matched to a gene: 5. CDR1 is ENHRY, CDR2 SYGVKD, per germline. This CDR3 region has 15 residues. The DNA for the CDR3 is TGTGCCATCAGTGGGGGACAGGGGGCCGAGTCACCCCTCCACTTT. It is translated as CAISGGQGAESPLHF.

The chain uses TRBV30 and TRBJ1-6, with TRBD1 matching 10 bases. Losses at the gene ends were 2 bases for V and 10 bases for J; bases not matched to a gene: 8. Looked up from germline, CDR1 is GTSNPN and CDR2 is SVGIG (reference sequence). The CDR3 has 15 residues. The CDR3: CAWSPQGQGKSPLHF. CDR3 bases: TGTGCCTGGAGTCCCCAGGGACAGGGGAAATCACCCCTCCACTTT. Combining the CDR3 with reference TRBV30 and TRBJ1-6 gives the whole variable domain SQTIHQWPATLVQPVGSPLSLECTVEGTSNPNLYWYRQAAGRGLQLLFYSVGIGQISSEVPQNLSASRPQDRQFILSSKKLLLSDSGFYLCAWSPQGQGKSPLHFGNGTRLTVT.

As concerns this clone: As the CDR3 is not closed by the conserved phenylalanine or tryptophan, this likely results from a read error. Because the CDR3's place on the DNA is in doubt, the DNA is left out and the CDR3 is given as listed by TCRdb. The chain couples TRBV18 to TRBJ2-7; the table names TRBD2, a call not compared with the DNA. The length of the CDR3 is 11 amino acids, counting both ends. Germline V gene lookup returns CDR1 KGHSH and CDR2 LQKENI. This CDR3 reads CASSLRAGGPN.

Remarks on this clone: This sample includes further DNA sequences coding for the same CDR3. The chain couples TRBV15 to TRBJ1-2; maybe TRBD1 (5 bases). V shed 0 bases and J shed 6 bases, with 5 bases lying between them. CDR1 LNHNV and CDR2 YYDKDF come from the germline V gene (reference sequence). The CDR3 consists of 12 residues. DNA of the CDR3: TGTGCCACCAGCAGAGACAGGGATGGCTACACCTTC. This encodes CATSRDRDGYTF.

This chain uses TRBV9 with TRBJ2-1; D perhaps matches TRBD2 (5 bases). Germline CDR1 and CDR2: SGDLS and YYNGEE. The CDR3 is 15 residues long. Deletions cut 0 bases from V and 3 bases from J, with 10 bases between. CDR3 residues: CASSVGRTVYNEQFF. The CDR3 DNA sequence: TGTGCCAGCAGCGTAGGTAGGACTGTCTACAATGAGCAGTTCTTC.

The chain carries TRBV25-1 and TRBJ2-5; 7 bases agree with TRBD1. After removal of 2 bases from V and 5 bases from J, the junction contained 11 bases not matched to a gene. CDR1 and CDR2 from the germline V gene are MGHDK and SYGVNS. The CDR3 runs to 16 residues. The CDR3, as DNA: TGTGCCAGCAGTGAAAGGGACGACAGGGAATATGAGACCCAGTACTTC. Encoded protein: CASSERDDREYETQYF.

In DNA, the CDR3 is TGCACCAGCAGCCAAGACGAGCGGGGGCCTACCTACGAGCAGTACTTC. Residues: CTSSQDERGPTYEQYF. The chain has TRBV1 and TRBJ2-7; TRBD2 is the table's D call and was not checked against the DNA. TRBV1 is a pseudogene segment. The CDR3 spans 16 residues.